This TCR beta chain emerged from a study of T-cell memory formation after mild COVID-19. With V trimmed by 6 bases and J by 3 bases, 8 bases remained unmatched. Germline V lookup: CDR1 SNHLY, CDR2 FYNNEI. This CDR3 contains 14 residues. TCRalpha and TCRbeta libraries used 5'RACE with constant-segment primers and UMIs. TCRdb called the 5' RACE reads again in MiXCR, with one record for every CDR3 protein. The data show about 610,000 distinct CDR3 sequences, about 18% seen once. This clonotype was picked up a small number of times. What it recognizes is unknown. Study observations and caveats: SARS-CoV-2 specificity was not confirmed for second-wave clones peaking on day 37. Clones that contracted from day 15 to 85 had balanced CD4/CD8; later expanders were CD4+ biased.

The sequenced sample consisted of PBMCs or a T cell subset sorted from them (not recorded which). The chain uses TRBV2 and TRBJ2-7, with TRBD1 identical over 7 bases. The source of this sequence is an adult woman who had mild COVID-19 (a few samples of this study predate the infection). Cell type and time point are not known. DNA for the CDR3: TGTGCCAGCAGGGAGACCCGGACAGGCTACGAGCAGTACTTC. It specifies CASRETRTGYEQYF.